The next 30 T cell receptor beta chains were all read from a single sample in a study of shared clonotypes between healthy human individuals. Repertoires were generated with immunoSEQ multiplex PCR, while TCRdb's copy carries only in-frame clones and drops some. The data hold 2 million or so clones, with 85% to 95% observed a single time. Sequencing input: naive CD4+ T cells sorted from blood. Specified subset: CD45RA+ positively selected. The receptors were gathered from a man younger than 35 in good health.

This clone was seen just once. The V gene is TRBV27, the J gene TRBJ1-2, with TRBD1 as a possible D gene (6 bases). Trimming removed 5 bases from V and 4 bases from J, with 11 bases in between. CDR1 is MNHEY, CDR2 SMNVEV, per germline (reference sequence). This CDR3 has 13 residues. For the CDR3, the DNA is TGTGCCAGCAGTGGCGGAGGGGGCTATGGCTACACCTTC. It encodes CASSGGGGYGYTF.

The chain carries TRBV29-1 and TRBJ1-1; possibly TRBD1 for D (5 bases). The CDR3 is 13 amino acids. Trimming cost V 4 bases and J 4 bases, with 13 bases left between them. Germline lookup yields CDR1 SQVTM and CDR2 ANQGSEA. CDR3 sequence reads: CSVVEAGLTEAFF. The DNA of the CDR3 is TGCAGCGTTGTAGAGGCAGGGCTCACTGAAGCTTTCTTT.

Notes on this clone: Other DNA sequences from this sample encode an identical CDR3 as well. V is TRBV9 and J is TRBJ2-7; no clear D gene. Germline V gene data show CDR1 as SGDLS and CDR2 as YYNGEE. The CDR3 runs to 14 residues. V dropped 0 bases and J dropped 1 base, with 8 bases sitting between them. The CDR3 coding sequence is TGTGCCAGCAGCGTAGGGGTTGGTTCCTACGAGCAGTACTTC. It specifies CASSVGVGSYEQYF.

The chain joins TRBV19 to TRBJ2-7, with D tentatively TRBD2 (6 bases). The V end was cut by 5 bases, the J end by 0 bases, with 14 bases between. Germline values: CDR1 LNHDA, CDR2 SQIVND (reference sequence). The CDR3 spans 15 residues. The CDR3 coding sequence is TGTGCCAGTAGTTCAACCGGGACTGGCTCCTACGAGCAGTACTTC. Its protein product is CASSSTGTGSYEQYF.

As concerns this clone: Mismatch with germline at one junction end may stem from a read error. The chain couples TRBV7-7 to TRBJ2-5; the match to TRBD1 covers 9 bases. CDR3 length: 15 amino acids. The germline V gene encodes CDR1 SSHAT and CDR2 FNYEAQ (reference sequence). The DNA of the CDR3 is TGTGCTAGCAGCTTAGGGACAGGGTTTCTGGGAACCCAGTACTTC. Protein sequence: CASSLGTGFLGTQYF.

This chain joins TRBV4-3 and TRBJ2-3; 8 nucleotides match TRBD2. Germline V lookup: CDR1 LGHNA, CDR2 YSLEER. V dropped 5 bases and J dropped 3; count of bases not matched to a gene: 7. This CDR3 is built from 15 residues. CDR3 sequence reads: CASSIGSGRTDTQYF. The CDR3 DNA reads TGCGCCAGCAGCATAGGCAGCGGGAGAACAGATACGCAGTATTTT.

The chain uses TRBV11-2 and TRBJ1-1; weak D call: TRBD1 (5 bases). Germline CDR1 is SGHAT and CDR2 is FQNNGV. V was pared by 0 bases and J by 5 bases, with 10 bases between. CDR3 length: 14 residues. The CDR3 loop reads CASSLDLRGTEAFF. CDR3 DNA sequence: TGTGCCAGCAGCTTAGATTTAAGGGGTACTGAAGCTTTCTTT.

The chain combines TRBV11-1 with TRBJ2-7; D perhaps matches TRBD1 (5 bases). Germline V CDR1 and CDR2: SGHAT, FQDESV (reference sequence). This CDR3 contains 14 residues. Trimming cost V 7 bases and J 5 bases, with 18 bases left between them. CDR3 DNA sequence: TGTGCCAGCAAGGGGCTGGGCAATTACCACGAGCAGTACTTC. Its translation: CASKGLGNYHEQYF.

The CDR3 DNA sequence: TGCGCCAGCAGTGAACTAGCGGGAGGGACCGGGGAGCTGTTTTTT. This encodes CASSELAGGTGELFF. The V call is TRBV10-1, the J call TRBJ2-2; the match to TRBD2 covers 13 bases. CDR3 size: 15 residues. The germline CDR1 and CDR2 sequences are WNHNN and SYGVQD (reference sequence). The V segment lost 3 bases and the J segment 5 bases; nucleotides outside the gene matches: 0.

The J gene is TRBJ1-5, the V gene TRBV30; perhaps TRBD1 as D (5 bases). Germline lookup yields CDR1 GTSNPN and CDR2 SVGIG (reference sequence). V was pared by 5 bases and J by 0 bases, with 26 bases between. The CDR3 covers 19 residues. The CDR3: CAWAPGLTIGPYSNQPQHF. CDR3 DNA sequence: TGTGCCTGGGCCCCGGGACTTACCATCGGGCCGTATAGCAATCAGCCCCAGCATTTT.

This CDR3 reads CEVHPGLAGEGWEEQYF. The CDR3 DNA is TGCGAAGTACATCCGGGACTAGCGGGAGAAGGGTGGGAGGAGCAGTACTTC. The chain combines TRBV10-1 with TRBJ2-7; 14 nucleotides align to TRBD2. Germline assignment: CDR1 WNHNN and CDR2 SYGVQD (reference sequence). The CDR3 sequence is 17 residues long.

This chain connects TRBV29-1 to TRBJ2-7; the match to TRBD2 covers 8 bases. CDR3 length: 12 residues. Trimming took 7 bases from V and 4 from J; bases not matched to a gene: 6. Germline V gene data show CDR1 as SQVTM and CDR2 as ANQGSEA. The CDR3: CSAREGQYEQYF. CDR3 nucleotide sequence: TGCAGCGCACGGGAGGGCCAGTACGAGCAGTACTTC.

V gene TRBV10-3 combines with J gene TRBJ2-5; weak D call: TRBD1 (5 bases). The germline V and J ends were trimmed by 0 bases and 3 bases, with 23 bases remaining between them. Germline V CDR1 and CDR2: ENHRY, SYGVKD. CDR3 size: 19 residues. Here the CDR3 DNA reads TGTGCCATCAGTGAGTCGAGGATTGTAACAGGACGTGAGGAAGAGACCCAGTACTTC. Its translation is CAISESRIVTGREEETQYF.

The rearrangement joins TRBV2 to TRBJ2-7, with D perhaps TRBD1 (6 bases). The length of the CDR3 is 13 residues. V gave up 4 bases and J gave up 6 bases, with 13 bases separating them. Germline assignment: CDR1 SNHLY and CDR2 FYNNEI. CDR3 sequence: CASSADGTIEQYF. CDR3 bases: TGTGCCAGCAGTGCTGATGGGACAATCGAGCAGTACTTC.

CDR3 region: CASSLVGLKNTEAFF. The DNA for the CDR3 is TGTGCCAGCAGCTTAGTTGGATTGAAGAACACTGAAGCTTTCTTT. The V gene is TRBV11-2, the J gene TRBJ1-1; D is undetermined. Germline assignment: CDR1 SGHAT and CDR2 FQNNGV. This CDR3 comprises 15 residues. Deletions cut 1 base from V and 1 base from J, with 10 bases between.

This chain connects TRBV30 to TRBJ1-2; TRBD1 matches 7 bases. The trim removed 6 bases at V and 7 bases at J, leaving 11 bases unmatched. The CDR3 runs to 13 residues. The V gene's germline CDR1 is GTSNPN and CDR2 SVGIG (reference sequence). The CDR3 loop is CACLPRQGSGYTF. In DNA form, the CDR3 reads TGTGCCTGCCTCCCACGACAGGGCTCTGGCTACACCTTC.

The rearrangement joins TRBV7-9 to TRBJ1-4, with a tentative D call TRBD1 (6 bases). The CDR3 length is 14 residues. Trimming left V 2 bases short and J 6 bases short, with 10 bases between. CDR1 and CDR2 from the germline V gene are SEHNR and FQNEAQ (reference sequence). The CDR3 bases are TGTGCCAGCAGCTTACGGGGGGCCTATGAAAAACTGTTTTTT. Its protein product is CASSLRGAYEKLFF.

The J gene is TRBJ2-7, the V gene TRBV12-2; the table's D call, TRBD1, has no DNA check behind it. TRBV12-2 is annotated as a pseudogene. The CDR3 spans 15 residues. CDR3 region: CASRLRTTQTYEQYF. In nucleotides, the CDR3 is TGTGCAAGTCGCTTAAGAACGACACAAACCTACGAGCAGTACTTC.

The rearrangement links TRBV10-3 to TRBJ2-1; 7 bases map to TRBD1. Germline CDR1 and CDR2: ENHRY and SYGVKD. The CDR3 sequence is 16 residues long. V shed 2 bases, J shed 3 bases, and the junction held 7 bases outside the gene matches. CDR3 in amino acids: CAISERQGLGYNEQFF. CDR3 bases: TGTGCCATCAGTGAGCGACAGGGTTTAGGCTACAATGAGCAGTTCTTC.

V gene TRBV11-2 combines with J gene TRBJ1-1, with 12 bases fitting TRBD1. Trimming removed 6 bases from V and 5 bases from J; junction bases left unmatched: 1. This CDR3 has 13 residues. CDR1 and CDR2 (germline): SGHAT, FQNNGV. CDR3 in amino acids: CASRGQGATEAFF. The CDR3 DNA follows: TGTGCCAGCAGGGGACAGGGGGCAACTGAAGCTTTCTTT.

V and J are TRBV6-6 and TRBJ1-2; D may be TRBD1 (6 bases). Trimming took off 7 bases at V and 7 bases at J, with 16 bases between the two ends. CDR3 size: 13 residues. CDR1 and CDR2 from the germline V gene are MNHNY and SVGAGI (reference sequence). The CDR3 spells CASNSGVGFGYTF. The CDR3 region has the DNA TGTGCCAGCAATTCAGGGGTGGGTTTTGGCTACACCTTC.

The chain couples TRBV19 to TRBJ1-2, with D possibly matching TRBD1 (6 bases). This CDR3 is built from 14 residues. V lost 6 bases, J lost 0 bases, and 11 bases lay in between. The V gene's germline CDR1 is LNHDA and CDR2 SQIVND (reference sequence). CDR3 sequence reads: CASSRDTSNYGYTF. For the CDR3, the DNA is TGTGCCAGTAGCAGGGACACATCTAACTATGGCTACACCTTC.

The rearrangement joins TRBV2 to TRBJ1-2; D ambiguous. Germline-derived CDR1 and CDR2 are SNHLY and FYNNEI. This CDR3 has 12 amino acids. V was shortened by 4 bases and J by 8 bases, with 11 bases between the two germline ends. DNA for the CDR3: TGTGCCAGCAGTGTGACAATGGAGGGCTACACCTTC. Protein product: CASSVTMEGYTF. The whole variable domain, remainder taken from reference TRBV2 and TRBJ1-2, is EPEVTQTPSHQVTQMGQEVILRCVPISNHLYFYWYRQILGQKVEFLVSFYNNEISEKSEIFDDQFSVERPDGSNFTLKIRSTKLEDSAMYFCASSVTMEGYTFGSGTRLTVV.

This clone is a singleton in its sample. This sequence joins TRBV6-6 and TRBJ1-5; tentatively, D is TRBD1 (5 bases). CDR1 and CDR2 from the germline V gene are MNHNY and SVGAGI (reference sequence). The CDR3 totals 16 residues. V dropped 7 bases and J dropped 7 bases, with 23 bases sitting between them. CDR3 residues: CASTPRGSVPRQPQHF. The CDR3 bases are TGTGCCAGCACCCCCCGGGGGTCAGTGCCCAGGCAGCCCCAGCATTTT.

This chain links TRBV18 with TRBJ1-1, with TRBD1 as a possible D gene (5 bases). Germline values: CDR1 KGHSH, CDR2 LQKENI. Trimming shortened V by 2 bases and J by 3 bases, and 13 bases separated the two germline ends. The CDR3 is 15 residues long. CDR3 residues: CASSPDGGRDTEAFF. The CDR3, as DNA: TGTGCCAGCTCACCAGATGGGGGTAGGGACACTGAAGCTTTCTTT.

V is TRBV30 and J is TRBJ2-7; D tentatively fits TRBD1 or TRBD2 (5 bases each). The CDR3 spans 15 residues. Between the trimmed V and J ends, which lost 2 bases and 1 base, there was a span of 15 bases. The germline V gene encodes CDR1 GTSNPN and CDR2 SVGIG (reference sequence). In DNA, the CDR3 is TGTGCCTGGAGTACCTCCGGGACGGTATCCTACGAGCAGTACTTC. Residues: CAWSTSGTVSYEQYF.

As DNA, the CDR3 is TGTGCCAGTAGAGAACAGGGGCTCATGGCCCCTGAAGCTTTCTTT. This gives the protein CASREQGLMAPEAFF. The chain recombines TRBV19 with TRBJ1-1; 7 bases fit TRBD1. Trimming at V came to 6 bases and at J to 6 bases, leaving 13 bases not matched to a gene. Per germline, CDR1 LNHDA and CDR2 SQIVND (reference sequence). There are 15 residues in the CDR3.

The CDR3 sequence: CAIAGTGDEKLFF. The CDR3 nucleotides are TGTGCCATCGCAGGGACGGGGGATGAAAAACTGTTTTTT. The chain carries TRBV10-3 and TRBJ1-4; possible D gene TRBD1, 5 bases. Looked up from germline, CDR1 is ENHRY and CDR2 is SYGVKD. This CDR3 comprises 13 residues. Trimming took off 8 bases at V and 6 bases at J, with 13 bases between the two ends.

This chain joins TRBV5-6 and TRBJ1-5; 8 bases fit TRBD1. The CDR3 length is 15 residues. V was clipped by 3 bases and J by 3 bases; unmatched bases: 5. Germline V gene sequence: CDR1 SGHDT, CDR2 YYEEEE. CDR3 DNA: TGTGCCAGCAGCTCTTTGACAGGGGACAATCAGCCCCAGCATTTT. Its translation: CASSSLTGDNQPQHF.

The genes are TRBV28 and TRBJ1-5; 8 positions agree with TRBD1. CDR3 size: 16 residues. Trimming cost V 2 bases and J 8 bases; bases outside gene matches: 11. Germline lookup yields CDR1 MDHEN and CDR2 SYDVKM. CDR3 amino acids: CASSLTGRTGHEPQHF. The CDR3 nucleotides read TGTGCCAGCAGTTTAACAGGAAGGACAGGGCATGAGCCCCAGCATTTT.